This T cell receptor (beta chain) derives from a study of blood T cell repertoires in COVID-19. Background on the study: Acute-phase and convalescent COVID-19 samples originated in the United States, Italy and Spain.

Measured with immunoSEQ multiplex PCR; TCRdb has only the in-frame clones, and not every one. The repertoire holds fewer than 55,000 clones, with over 75% as singletons. Between the trimmed V and J ends, which lost 4 bases and 4 bases, there was a span of 8 bases. The germline V gene encodes CDR1 SGHTA and CDR2 FQGTGA. The CDR3 spans 14 residues. The TCR sequence derives from a man aged 45-65 years with active COVID-19. The sequencing input was peripheral blood. The chain has TRBV7-3 and TRBJ1-6; a possible D gene is TRBD1 (5 bases). Here the CDR3 DNA reads TGTGCCAGCAGCTCGGACACATATAATTCACCCCTCCACTTT. Protein sequence: CASSSDTYNSPLHF.